This T cell receptor (beta chain) was profiled in a study of T cells in localized non-small cell lung cancer. Findings and caveats of the study: For the top 100 tumor clones, a median roughly 53 also appeared in adjacent lung.

After removal of 4 bases from V and 5 bases from J, the junction contained 12 bases not matched to a gene. The V gene's germline CDR1 is SQVTM and CDR2 ANQGSEA. The CDR3 loop spans 16 amino acids. Generated by immunoSEQ multiplex PCR, the TCRdb table keeps only in-frame clones and is missing some. The sample contains fewer than 25,000 clones, around 90% of which appear only once. Comment on this clone: Its target is unknown.

The sequenced sample was peripheral blood, obtained before any cancer treatment. The rearrangement joins TRBV29-1 to TRBJ2-3, with 10 bases aligning to TRBD1. The sequence derives from a woman aged 35-75 years with stage I lung adenocarcinoma. The CDR3 nucleotides read TGCAGCGTTGCAGGGACAGGGGAGGATAGCGGAGATACGCAGTATTTT. It is translated as CSVAGTGEDSGDTQYF.